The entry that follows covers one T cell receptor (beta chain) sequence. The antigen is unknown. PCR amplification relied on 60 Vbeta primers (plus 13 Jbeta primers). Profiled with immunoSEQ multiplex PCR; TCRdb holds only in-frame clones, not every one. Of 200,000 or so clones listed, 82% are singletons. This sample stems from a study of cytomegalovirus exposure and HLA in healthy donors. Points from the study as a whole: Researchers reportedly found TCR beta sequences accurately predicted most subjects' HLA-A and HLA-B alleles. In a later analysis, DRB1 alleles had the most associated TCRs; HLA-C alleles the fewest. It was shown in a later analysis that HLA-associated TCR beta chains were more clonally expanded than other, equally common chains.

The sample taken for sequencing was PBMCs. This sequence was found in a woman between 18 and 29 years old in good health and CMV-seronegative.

The CDR3 sequence is CASSPWGQWGTGELFF. The CDR3 nucleotides read TGTGCCAGCAGCCCCTGGGGGCAATGGGGCACCGGGGAGCTGTTTTTT. V gene TRBV5-4 combines with J gene TRBJ2-2, with D perhaps TRBD1 (6 bases). CDR3 length: 16 amino acids. In germline, CDR1 is SGHNT, CDR2 YYREEE (reference sequence). Trimming took off 4 bases at V and 4 bases at J, with 17 bases between the two ends.